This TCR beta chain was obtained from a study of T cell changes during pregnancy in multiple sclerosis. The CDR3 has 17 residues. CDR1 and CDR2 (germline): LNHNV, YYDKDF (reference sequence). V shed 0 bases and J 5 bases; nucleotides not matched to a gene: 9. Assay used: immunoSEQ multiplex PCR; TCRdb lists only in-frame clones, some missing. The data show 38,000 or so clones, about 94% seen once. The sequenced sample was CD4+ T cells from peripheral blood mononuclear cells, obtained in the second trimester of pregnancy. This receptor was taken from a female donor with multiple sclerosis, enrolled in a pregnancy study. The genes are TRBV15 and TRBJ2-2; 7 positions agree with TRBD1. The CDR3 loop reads CATSRDWFQGETGELFF. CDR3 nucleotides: TGTGCCACCAGCAGAGATTGGTTTCAGGGGGAGACCGGGGAGCTGTTTTTT. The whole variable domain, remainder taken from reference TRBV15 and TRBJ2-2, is DAMVIQNPRYQVTQFGKPVTLSCSQTLNHNVMYWYQQKSSQAPKLLFHYYDKDFNNEADTPDNFQSRRPNTSFCFLDIRSPGLGDTAMYLCATSRDWFQGETGELFFGEGSRLTVL.